This T cell receptor (beta chain) was recorded in a study of shared clonotypes between healthy human individuals. The protocol was immunoSEQ multiplex PCR, while the TCRdb copy is restricted to in-frame clones and leaves out a portion. This repertoire shows about 2,100,000 clones, about 93% found once; its top ten account for more than 1.5%. In regard to this clone: Its antigen is currently unknown.

In the naive CD8 group, cells lacked CD45RO and were positively selected for CCR7, so terminally differentiated effector memory CD45RA+ cells were left out. Study-wide results and limits: Rarefaction analysis demonstrated incomplete sorted-subset sequencing notwithstanding large depth.

This CDR3 comprises 12 residues. The germline V and J ends were trimmed by 1 base and 4 bases, with 6 bases remaining between them. Germline-derived CDR1 and CDR2 are SGHRS and YFSETQ. Material: naive CD8+ T cells from PBMCs. The source of this sequence is a man aged 18 to 29 in good health. Some clones in this sample may be carry-over from other donors' samples. The V and J genes are TRBV5-1 and TRBJ2-7; D remains unclear. The CDR3 loop is CASSLSQYEQYF. The CDR3, as DNA: TGCGCCAGCAGCTTGTCTCAGTACGAGCAGTACTTC.